Given below is one T cell receptor beta chain in context. Its target is not known. Sorted-subset replicate PCR reactions were performed with approximately 0.2 ug DNA, corresponding to 25,000 to 35,000 T cell genomes. Profiling relied on immunoSEQ multiplex PCR, and the TCRdb table lists in-frame clones only, not all of them. The sample includes over 2 million clones, just under 95% of them seen just once. Germline V gene data show CDR1 as MNHEY and CDR2 as SVGAGI. This CDR3 region has 14 residues. Trimming took 0 bases from V and 5 from J; bases not matched to a gene: 3. These data originate in a study of shared clonotypes between healthy human individuals. Study findings and constraints: Among the subsets, naive ones generally showed larger estimated richness than memory ones.

The chain couples TRBV6-5 to TRBJ1-1, with 7 nucleotides matching TRBD1. The receptor was derived from a young man in good health. Some clones in this sample may be carry-over from other donors' samples. Sequencing input: naive CD4+ T cells from PBMCs. Indicated subset: CD45RA+ positively selected. CDR3 DNA: TGTGCCAGCAGTTACTCGAAACAGGGGACTGAAGCTTTCTTT. Amino acid sequence: CASSYSKQGTEAFF.